This note documents a single T cell receptor beta chain sequence. Its antigen is undetermined. The data stem from a study of a mutant IDH1 vaccine in newly diagnosed glioma. Study-level information: Sex among treated patients split around 62% male, around 40% female; mean age was approximately 40 years. Every participant had undergone radiotherapy, temozolomide, or both before, and most underwent both. Visit timing is recorded as week 35 for V12 and week 47 for V13. Overall study findings and caveats: Immune responses induced by vaccination arose in roughly 95% of the patients.

As to time point: week 35, safety follow-up. Doses consisted of 300 ug of mutant IDH1 20-mer peptide each, paired with topical imiquimod. V trimming: 4 bases; J trimming: 7 bases; junction bases outside the gene matches: 6. The CDR3 sequence is 14 residues long. Germline V gene sequence: CDR1 SGHNT, CDR2 YYREEE (reference sequence). Assay used: immunoSEQ multiplex PCR; TCRdb lists only in-frame clones, some missing. The sample contains approximately 47,000 clones, more than 70% of which appear only once. The TCR was taken from a woman aged 40 to 50 with glioma. The chain couples TRBV5-4 to TRBJ2-1; 9 bases fit TRBD1. This material consisted of PBMCs, taken from a glioma patient whose treatment included an IDH1 peptide vaccine. The CDR3 loop reads CASSTGQGKNEQFF. The CDR3 nucleotides read TGTGCCAGCAGCACGGGACAGGGAAAAAATGAGCAGTTCTTC.